This entry lists 15 T cell receptor beta chains sequenced from one sample in a study of blood T cell repertoires in COVID-19. Assay: immunoSEQ multiplex PCR; the TCRdb copy retains only in-frame clones and omits some. The data contain some 180,000 clones, around 90% of them singletons. The sample consisted of peripheral blood. These TCRs come from a man aged 45-65 years with acute or convalescent COVID-19.

This clone was seen a handful of times. V is TRBV19 and J is TRBJ1-1; D not certain. Germline CDR1 reads LNHDA; CDR2 reads SQIVND (reference sequence). Trimming pared 5 bases from V and 0 bases from J, leaving 16 bases between. This CDR3 is 16 amino acids long. CDR3 coding DNA: TGTGCCAGTAGTTCTCCCTTCAGGATAATGAACACTGAAGCTTTCTTT. Its protein product is CASSSPFRIMNTEAFF.

This clone was found once. The genes are TRBV28 and TRBJ1-5; 8 bases map to TRBD1. The germline V gene has CDR1 MDHEN and CDR2 SYDVKM. The trim removed 7 bases at V and 2 bases at J, leaving 4 bases unmatched. The CDR3 runs to 14 residues. This CDR3 reads CASNPGGGNQPQHF. DNA of the CDR3: TGTGCCAGCAACCCAGGGGGCGGCAATCAGCCCCAGCATTTT. Looking up the rest from reference TRBV28 and TRBJ1-5 gives the full variable domain: DVKVTQSSRYLVKRTGEKVFLECVQDMDHENMFWYRQDPGLGLRLIYFSYDVKMKEKGDIPEGYSVSREKKERFSLILESASTNQTSMYLCASNPGGGNQPQHFGDGTRLSIL.

V and J are TRBV11-2 and TRBJ2-5; D not certain. With 1 base removed from V and 3 bases from J, the gap between germline ends came to 12 bases. The CDR3 has 15 residues. In germline, CDR1 is SGHAT, CDR2 FQNNGV. CDR3 region: CASSLVEANKETQYF. The CDR3 nucleotides read TGTGCCAGCAGCTTAGTAGAGGCTAACAAAGAGACCCAGTACTTC.

The chain links TRBV20-1 to TRBJ2-7; 10 bases match TRBD1. This CDR3 comprises 13 residues. V lost 3 bases and J lost 2; bases outside the gene matches: 1. The germline CDR1 and CDR2 sequences are DFQATT and SNEGSKA (reference sequence). The CDR3 nucleotides are TGCAGTGCTAGTGGGACAGGGGCCTACGAGCAGTACTTC. It is translated as CSASGTGAYEQYF.

The V call is TRBV10-1, the J call TRBJ2-7; maybe TRBD2 (6 bases). Germline lookup yields CDR1 WNHNN and CDR2 SYGVQD (reference sequence). The CDR3 extends over 14 amino acids. Trimming stripped 2 bases from V and 2 bases from J, with 10 bases between. CDR3 protein: CASSEGTVPYEQYF. CDR3 coding DNA: TGCGCCAGCAGTGAGGGGACTGTACCCTACGAGCAGTACTTC.

The V gene is TRBV5-1, the J gene TRBJ2-7; maybe TRBD1 (6 bases). Deletions cut 1 base from V and 0 bases from J, with 11 bases between. The germline CDR1 and CDR2 sequences are SGHRS and YFSETQ. The length of the CDR3 is 15 residues. CDR3 coding DNA: TGCGCCAGCAGCTTGCCGAAGGACAGCTCCTACGAGCAGTACTTC. Its translation: CASSLPKDSSYEQYF. Supplemented by reference TRBV5-1 and TRBJ2-7, the full variable domain reads KAGVTQTPRYLIKTRGQQVTLSCSPISGHRSVSWYQQTPGQGLQFLFEYFSETQRNKGNFPGRFSGRQFSNSRSEMNVSTLELGDSALYLCASSLPKDSSYEQYFGPGTRLTVT.

The V call is TRBV7-2, the J call TRBJ1-5, with 7 bases matching TRBD1. Germline assignment: CDR1 SGHTA and CDR2 FQGNSA. Trimming cost V 4 bases and J 10 bases; bases outside gene matches: 13. This CDR3 is 15 amino acids long. The CDR3 nucleotides are TGTGCCAGCAGCTCGACCACGAACAGGGGAGGACCCCAGCATTTT. This translates into CASSSTTNRGGPQHF.

The chain carries TRBV18 and TRBJ1-1; D may be TRBD1 (5 bases). CDR1 is KGHSH, CDR2 LQKENI, per germline. V was cut by 3 bases and J by 7 bases, with 9 bases left in between. The CDR3 loop spans 12 amino acids. This CDR3 reads CASSPGGDEAFF. The CDR3 nucleotides are TGTGCCAGCTCACCGGGAGGGGATGAAGCTTTCTTT.

As regards this clone: Other DNA sequences in this sample translate to the same CDR3. The gene calls are TRBV28 and TRBJ2-7; D is ambiguous. CDR1 and CDR2 (germline): MDHEN, SYDVKM. The CDR3 runs 12 residues. V lost 6 bases and J 0 bases, leaving 6 bases between the germline ends. The CDR3 is CASSRYSYEQYF. The CDR3 nucleotides are TGTGCCAGCAGCCGGTACTCCTACGAGCAGTACTTC.

V is TRBV6-6 and J is TRBJ2-5; D not certain. The V end lost 8 bases, the J end lost 7 bases, and 5 bases lay between the germline ends. CDR1 and CDR2 from the germline V gene are MNHNY and SVGAGI (reference sequence). This CDR3 is 9 amino acids long. CDR3 sequence reads: CASPRTQYF. CDR3 DNA: TGTGCCAGCCCCAGGACCCAGTACTTC.

The J gene is TRBJ1-4, the V gene TRBV7-9; no firm D call. V gave up 3 bases and J gave up 5 bases, with 10 bases separating them. The CDR3 loop spans 14 amino acids. The germline V gene encodes CDR1 SEHNR and CDR2 FQNEAQ (reference sequence). In DNA form, the CDR3 reads TGTGCCAGCAGCTTTTGGGCACCGAATGAAAAACTGTTTTTT. Its translation: CASSFWAPNEKLFF. The full variable domain, rest sourced from reference TRBV7-9 and TRBJ1-4, is DTGVSQNPRHKITKRGQNVTFRCDPISEHNRLYWYRQTLGQGPEFLTYFQNEAQLEKSRLLSDRFSAERPKGSFSTLEIQRTEQGDSAMYLCASSFWAPNEKLFFGSGTQLSVL.

This clone occurred once. The chain links TRBV5-1 to TRBJ2-5; maybe TRBD2 (6 bases). Germline V gene sequence: CDR1 SGHRS, CDR2 YFSETQ. V was trimmed by 0 bases and J by 3 bases, leaving 12 bases between them. The CDR3 length is 15 residues. The CDR3 DNA reads TGCGCCAGCAGCTTGGGGTCCGGGGGAGAAGAGACCCAGTACTTC. Translated: CASSLGSGGEETQYF. The whole variable domain, remainder taken from reference TRBV5-1 and TRBJ2-5, is KAGVTQTPRYLIKTRGQQVTLSCSPISGHRSVSWYQQTPGQGLQFLFEYFSETQRNKGNFPGRFSGRQFSNSRSEMNVSTLELGDSALYLCASSLGSGGEETQYFGPGTRLLVL.

The chain joins TRBV7-3 to TRBJ2-5, with D tentatively TRBD2 (6 bases). Germline CDR1 and CDR2: SGHTA and FQGTGA. With 1 base removed from V and 2 bases from J, the gap between germline ends came to 8 bases. This CDR3 has 14 amino acids. CDR3 in DNA: TGTGCCAGCAGCTTAATGGGGGGACAAGAGACCCAGTACTTC. Translated, it gives CASSLMGGQETQYF.

This chain joins TRBV18 and TRBJ2-7, with TRBD2 as a possible D gene (6 bases). Trimming pared 3 bases from V and 6 bases from J, leaving 18 bases between. CDR3 length equals 15 residues. Germline CDR1 is KGHSH and CDR2 is LQKENI. The CDR3 bases are TGTGCCAGCTCACCTCGGAGGGGACGAGCGATCGAGCAGTACTTC. Translating gives CASSPRRGRAIEQYF. Drawing the rest from reference TRBV18 and TRBJ2-7, the complete variable domain is NAGVMQNPRHLVRRRGQEARLRCSPMKGHSHVYWYRQLPEEGLKFMVYLQKENIIDESGMPKERFSAEFPKEGPSILRIQQVVRGDSAAYFCASSPRRGRAIEQYFGPGTRLTVT.

The chain couples TRBV10-3 to TRBJ2-5, with D possibly matching TRBD1 (6 bases). The CDR3 is 12 residues long. Trimming left V 6 bases short and J 5 bases short, with 10 bases between. CDR1 and CDR2 (germline): ENHRY, SYGVKD. The CDR3 nucleotides are TGTGCCATCAGGCAACAGGGCGAGACCCAGTACTTC. Amino acids: CAIRQQGETQYF.